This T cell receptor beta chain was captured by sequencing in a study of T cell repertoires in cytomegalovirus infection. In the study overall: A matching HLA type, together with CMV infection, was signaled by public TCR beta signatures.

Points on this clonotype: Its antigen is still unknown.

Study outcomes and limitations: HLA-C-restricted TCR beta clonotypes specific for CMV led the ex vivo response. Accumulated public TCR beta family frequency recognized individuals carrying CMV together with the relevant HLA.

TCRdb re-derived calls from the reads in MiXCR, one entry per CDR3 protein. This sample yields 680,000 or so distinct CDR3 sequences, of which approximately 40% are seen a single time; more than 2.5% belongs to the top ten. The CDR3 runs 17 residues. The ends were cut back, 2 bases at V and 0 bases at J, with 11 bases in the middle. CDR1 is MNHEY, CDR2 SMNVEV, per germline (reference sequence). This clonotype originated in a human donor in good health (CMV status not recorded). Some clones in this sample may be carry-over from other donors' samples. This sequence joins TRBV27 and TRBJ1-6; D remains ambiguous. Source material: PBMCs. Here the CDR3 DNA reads TGTGCCAGCAGTTTAGAAAGGCCGAGCTCCTATAATTCACCCCTCCACTTT. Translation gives CASSLERPSSYNSPLHF.